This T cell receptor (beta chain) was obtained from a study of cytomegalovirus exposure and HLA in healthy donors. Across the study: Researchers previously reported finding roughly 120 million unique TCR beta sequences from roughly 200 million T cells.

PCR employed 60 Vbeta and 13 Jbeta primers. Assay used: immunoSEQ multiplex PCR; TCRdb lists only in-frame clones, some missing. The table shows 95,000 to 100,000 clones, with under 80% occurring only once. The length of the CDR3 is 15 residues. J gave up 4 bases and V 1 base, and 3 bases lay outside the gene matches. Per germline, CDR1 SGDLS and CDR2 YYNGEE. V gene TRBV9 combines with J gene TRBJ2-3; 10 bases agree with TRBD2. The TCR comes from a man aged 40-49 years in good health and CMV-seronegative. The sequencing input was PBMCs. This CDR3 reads CASSVFSGRPDTQYF. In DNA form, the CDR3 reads TGTGCCAGCAGCGTATTTAGCGGGAGGCCAGATACGCAGTATTTT.